This T cell receptor beta chain was sequenced during a study of human T cells and chemical hapten exposure. A remark on this clonotype: What it binds is unknown.

General study findings and limits: PT1 expanded TCR counts and patch test score were linked, and their correlation was positive.

Time point noted: patch test 2, 6 weeks after DPC sensitization. Noted treatment: therapeutic diphenylcyclopropenone sensitization with weekly scalp DPC. CDR3 size: 14 residues. After removal of 4 bases from V and 4 bases from J, the junction contained 2 bases not matched to a gene. Germline V gene data show CDR1 as MDHEN and CDR2 as SYDVKM. One entry per CDR3 protein, called by TCRdb with MiXCR from the RACE reads. The table shows some 44,000 distinct CDR3 sequences, with more than 8.5% occurring only once. This sequence was found in a middle-aged woman with alopecia areata. Some clones in this sample may be carry-over from other donors' samples. This chain links TRBV28 with TRBJ1-5; TRBD1 aligns across 9 bases. Sequenced here: whole blood, sampled in connection with sensitization to the hapten diphenylcyclopropenone (DPC). The CDR3 DNA follows: TGTGCCAGCAGTTCCGGACAGGGGAATCAGCCCCAGCATTTT. Amino acids: CASSSGQGNQPQHF. Using reference TRBV28 and TRBJ1-5 for the parts outside the CDR3, the full variable domain is DVKVTQSSRYLVKRTGEKVFLECVQDMDHENMFWYRQDPGLGLRLIYFSYDVKMKEKGDIPEGYSVSREKKERFSLILESASTNQTSMYLCASSSGQGNQPQHFGDGTRLSIL.